Listed below are T cell receptor beta chains from one sample, sequenced in a study of sequential checkpoint blockade in melanoma. Method: immunoSEQ multiplex PCR; TCRdb's copy keeps in-frame clones and lacks some. In the table there are about 7,700 clones, roughly three fifths of which are singletons. The sequenced sample was CD8+ T cells sorted from blood (inferred from file names), obtained from a patient given nivolumab and ipilimumab in sequence. These receptors originate from a human donor with melanoma. Each CDR3 is given with its conserved first and last residue. The D gene is left open where the match is weak. Size is omitted from some rows. Given values are once, few, many or a class for expanded clones.

clone size | D gene | J gene | V gene | CDR3 DNA | CDR3 protein
- | - | TRBJ1-2 | TRBV7-3 | TGTGCCAGCAGCAGGGAGGGCTATGGCTACACCTTC | CASSREGYGYTF
- | - | TRBJ1-1 | TRBV6-5 | TGTGCCAGCAGCGTCGGGACTGAGAACACTGAAGCTTTCTTT | CASSVGTENTEAFF
- | - | TRBJ1-5 | TRBV9 | TGTGCCAGCAGCGTAGACTCGGAGAATCAGCCCCAGCATTTT | CASSVDSENQPQHF
- | - | TRBJ2-3 | TRBV28 | TGCGCCAGCAGTTTCCTACAGGGCACAGATACGCAGTATTTT | CASSFLQGTDTQYF
- | - | TRBJ1-1 | TRBV5-1 | TGCGCCAGCAGCCAAATACAGGGCCTGAACACTGAAGCTTTCTTT | CASSQIQGLNTEAFF
once | TRBD1 | TRBJ1-5 | TRBV19 | TGTGCCAGTAGCGCCCGACAGGGTAATCAGCCCCAGCATTTT | CASSARQGNQPQHF
- | - | TRBJ2-1 | TRBV7-7 | TGTGCCAGCAGCCTAGTTGTGGGCCATGAGCAGTTCTTC | CASSLVVGHEQFF
- | TRBD2 | TRBJ2-7 | TRBV27 | TGTGCCAGCAATCAATTTAGGACTAGTTTTTACGAGCAGTACTTC | CASNQFRTSFYEQYF
- | - | TRBJ2-7 | TRBV29-1 | TGCAGCGTTGAAATCCCAGGCCGATACGAGCAGTACTTC | CSVEIPGRYEQYF
once | TRBD2 | TRBJ2-7 | TRBV13 | TGTGCCAGCAGCTTACTAGCGGGAGATTTTTACGAGCAGTACTTC | CASSLLAGDFYEQYF
- | TRBD2 | TRBJ2-7 | TRBV5-4 | TGTGCCAGCAGCATCCTAGCGGGAGAGGAGGACGAGCAGTACTTC | CASSILAGEEDEQYF
- | TRBD2 | TRBJ2-7 | TRBV14 | TGTGCCAGCAGCCAAGGGGGAGGGAGCGAGCAGTACTTC | CASSQGGGSEQYF
- | - | TRBJ1-4 | TRBV4-1 | TGCGCCAGCAGCCAAGATGGAGGTTCTAATGAAAAACTGTTTTTT | CASSQDGGSNEKLFF
- | - | TRBJ2-7 | TRBV30 | TGTGCCTGGAGTTGGGGCAGGGGTTACGAGCAGTACTTC | CAWSWGRGYEQYF
- | - | TRBJ2-7 | TRBV6-6 | TGTGCCAGCAGTTGGCGCACCAGGGGAGAGCAGTACTTC | CASSWRTRGEQYF
- | TRBD1 | TRBJ2-7 | TRBV27 | TGTGCCAGCAGTCTGACAGGGGTTGGTTACGAGCAGTACTTC | CASSLTGVGYEQYF
- | TRBD1 | TRBJ1-1 | TRBV28 | TGTGCCAGCAGGGACAGGGGTGGGTACACTGAAGCTTTCTTT | CASRDRGGYTEAFF
- | TRBD1 | TRBJ1-5 | TRBV19 | TGTGCCAGTAGTGACCCCGGGACAGGGACCAATCAGCCCCAGCATTTT | CASSDPGTGTNQPQHF
once | - | TRBJ1-5 | TRBV6-1 | TGTGCCAGCAGTGAAGTGGGGCCAAAGCCCCAGCATTTT | CASSEVGPKPQHF
- | - | TRBJ1-2 | TRBV6-5 | TGTGCCAGCAGTGCCCGCAGTGACTATGGCTACACCTTC | CASSARSDYGYTF
medium-sized | - | TRBJ2-7 | TRBV28 | TGTGCCAGCAGTTTCCCCACCCCGGGCTACGAGCAGTACTTC | CASSFPTPGYEQYF
few | TRBD2 | TRBJ2-7 | TRBV28 | TGTGCCAGCAGGCTAGCGGGAGTGGGGGAGCAGTACTTC | CASRLAGVGEQYF
- | TRBD2 | TRBJ2-1 | TRBV7-8 | TGTGCCAGCAGCTCATTACTAGCGGGAGATTCTAGGGGCTCCTACAATGAGCAGTTCTTC | CASSSLLAGDSRGSYNEQFF
- | - | TRBJ1-4 | TRBV25-1 | TGTGCCAGCAGTGAATTGTACGGGAAGGAGAATGAAAAACTGTTTTTT | CASSELYGKENEKLFF
medium-sized | TRBD2 | TRBJ2-7 | TRBV9 | TGTGCCAGCAGCTTCGCTGGGGGGGTCTACGAGCAGTACTTC | CASSFAGGVYEQYF
- | TRBD1 | TRBJ1-2 | TRBV7-9 | TGTGCCAGCAGCGGACCACCACAGGGGAGCTATGGCTACACCTTC | CASSGPPQGSYGYTF
- | TRBD1 | TRBJ2-7 | TRBV27 | TGTGCCAGCAGTTTTGGGACAGGGAAGTACGAGCAGTACTTC | CASSFGTGKYEQYF
- | - | TRBJ2-7 | TRBV19 | TGTGCCAGTAGTATTGGGCCTTTCGGTGACGAGCAGTACTTC | CASSIGPFGDEQYF
few | - | TRBJ1-2 | TRBV28 | TGTGCCAGCAGTTTAATTCAGACATCCCCTGGCTACACCTTC | CASSLIQTSPGYTF
few | - | TRBJ1-1 | TRBV7-9 | TGTGCCAGCAGCCTCGTGAGTACCCCTCGGAGTTTCTTT | CASSLVSTPRSFF
once | - | TRBJ1-2 | TRBV19 | TGTGCCAGTAGTACCGGACAGAGCTATGTTGGCTACACCTTC | CASSTGQSYVGYTF
- | TRBD2 | TRBJ2-3 | TRBV7-6 | TGTGCCAGCACCCGTGGCGGACTAGGGTCAGGTACGCAGTATTTT | CASTRGGLGSGTQYF
- | TRBD2 | TRBJ2-7 | TRBV5-1 | TGCGCCAGCAGCTTGGGTGGCGGGAGGGACTACGAGCAGTACTTC | CASSLGGGRDYEQYF
- | - | TRBJ1-1 | TRBV10-3 | TGTGCCATCAGTGAGTCATTGTCCGAGGGCTCCGATCTTGGCACTGAAGCTTTCTTT | CAISESLSEGSDLGTEAFF
- | TRBD2 | TRBJ2-7 | TRBV2 | TGTGCCAGCAGTGATCCGGGGACTAGCGGCTACGAGCAGTACTTC | CASSDPGTSGYEQYF
- | TRBD1 | TRBJ2-5 | TRBV5-1 | TGCGCCAGCAGCCACGGGACAGGGTGGGTTTGGTACCAAGAGACCCAGTACTTC | CASSHGTGWVWYQETQYF
- | - | TRBJ1-2 | TRBV28 | TGTGCCAGCAGTTTAACACCGGGACTTGGTAACTATGGCTACACCTTC | CASSLTPGLGNYGYTF
- | - | TRBJ2-7 | TRBV7-3 | TGTGCCAGCAGCCTAGCCCTCTTCACCGAGCAGTACTTC | CASSLALFTEQYF
- | TRBD1 | TRBJ1-2 | TRBV5-4 | TGTGCCAGCAGCCCGGGACAGGGTGGCTACACCTTC | CASSPGQGGYTF
- | TRBD2 | TRBJ2-1 | TRBV28 | TGTGCCAGCAGTTTAGGGACTAGCGGGAACGTGGACAATGAGCAGTTCTTC | CASSLGTSGNVDNEQFF
- | TRBD1 | TRBJ1-4 | TRBV5-4 | TGTGCCAGCAGCTTTTGGGGGACAGACTCTAATGAAAAACTGTTTTTT | CASSFWGTDSNEKLFF
medium-sized | - | TRBJ1-2 | TRBV9 | TGTGCCAGCAGCGTAGGCTCGGGACAAAGGACCTTC | CASSVGSGQRTF
- | - | TRBJ2-7 | TRBV27 | TGTGCCAGCAGCCCGGTTGAAAGTTATGAGCAGTACTTC | CASSPVESYEQYF
- | TRBD1 | TRBJ2-7 | TRBV5-1 | TGCGCCAGCAGCCAGGACAGGGGACTCTACGAGCAGTACTTC | CASSQDRGLYEQYF
- | - | TRBJ1-2 | TRBV6-5 | TGTGCCAGCAGTTACTCTCCCGGGTGGGAGAACTATGGCTACACCTTC | CASSYSPGWENYGYTF
- | TRBD1 | TRBJ2-7 | TRBV18 | TGTGCCAGCTCACCACCGGGACAGGTGATCTCCTACGAGCAGTACTTC | CASSPPGQVISYEQYF
- | - | TRBJ1-5 | TRBV11-2 | TGTGCCAGCAGCTTAGAAGTCTCCGGTAATCAGCCCCAGCATTTT | CASSLEVSGNQPQHF
once | TRBD1 | TRBJ2-7 | TRBV27 | TGTGCCACGGCCGTAGGACAGGGGGCTTACGAGCAGTACTTC | CATAVGQGAYEQYF
few | TRBD1 | TRBJ2-7 | TRBV4-1 | TGCGCCAGCAGCCACGGACAGGGCGGCCCCTACGAGCAGTACTTC | CASSHGQGGPYEQYF
once | TRBD2 | TRBJ2-7 | TRBV5-1 | TGCGCCAGCAGCTTGGTTCCTCTAGCGGTTCCCGAGCAGTACTTC | CASSLVPLAVPEQYF
- | - | TRBJ1-2 | TRBV5-8 | TGTGCCAGCAGCTTAGCGGGGCTCCGTCTTGGCTACACCTTC | CASSLAGLRLGYTF
- | - | TRBJ1-1 | TRBV19 | TGTGCCAGTAGTACACAGAACACTGAAGCTTTCTTT | CASSTQNTEAFF
- | - | TRBJ2-7 | TRBV15 | TGTGCCACCAGCCCGGGGGTAGGGTACGAGCAGTACTTC | CATSPGVGYEQYF
few | - | TRBJ2-7 | TRBV7-9 | TGTGCCAGCAGCCCGACTTTGTCCTACGAGCAGTACTTC | CASSPTLSYEQYF
- | - | TRBJ2-7 | TRBV6-5 | TGTGCCAGCAGTTACGTGGGCGGGACCTACGAGCAGTACTTC | CASSYVGGTYEQYF